This TCR beta chain emerged from a study of CD4 and CD8 cells across lung adenocarcinoma regions. Each CDR3 protein gets one entry after TCRdb re-called the PCR reads with MiXCR. The sample lists about 7,700 distinct CDR3 sequences; about 43% were seen once. Donors had localized lung adenocarcinoma, a non-small cell lung cancer. Trimming stripped 10 bases from V and 3 bases from J, with 12 bases between. Germline V lookup: CDR1 MDHEN, CDR2 SYDVKM. The length of the CDR3 is 12 residues. The chain couples TRBV28 to TRBJ1-2; D remains unclear. The sequenced material came from CD4+ T cells from the margin of a lung tumor. This TCR derives from a male donor with lung adenocarcinoma. The CD4 and CD8 labels of this study may be unreliable. The CDR3 coding sequence is TGTGCCACCCAAATCTCAGACTATGGCTACACCTTC. This sequence encodes CATQISDYGYTF.